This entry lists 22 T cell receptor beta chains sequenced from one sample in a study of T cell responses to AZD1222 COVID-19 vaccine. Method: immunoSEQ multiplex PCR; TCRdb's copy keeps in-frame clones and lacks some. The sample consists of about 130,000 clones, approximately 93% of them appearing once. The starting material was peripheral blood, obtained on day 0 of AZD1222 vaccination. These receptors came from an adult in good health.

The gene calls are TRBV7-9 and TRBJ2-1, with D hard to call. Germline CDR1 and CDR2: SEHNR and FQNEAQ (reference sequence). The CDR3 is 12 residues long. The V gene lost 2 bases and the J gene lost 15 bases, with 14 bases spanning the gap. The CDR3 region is CASSLPLGSPFF. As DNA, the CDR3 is TGTGCCAGCAGCTTACCGTTGGGTTCACCGTTCTTC. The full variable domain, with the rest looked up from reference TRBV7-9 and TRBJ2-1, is DTGVSQNPRHKITKRGQNVTFRCDPISEHNRLYWYRQTLGQGPEFLTYFQNEAQLEKSRLLSDRFSAERPKGSFSTLEIQRTEQGDSAMYLCASSLPLGSPFFGPGTRLTVL.

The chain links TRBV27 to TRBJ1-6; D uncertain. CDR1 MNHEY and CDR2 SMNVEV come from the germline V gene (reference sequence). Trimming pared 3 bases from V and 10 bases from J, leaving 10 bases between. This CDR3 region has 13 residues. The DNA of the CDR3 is TGTGCCAGCAGTTTCTGGGGTGTATCACCCCTCCACTTT. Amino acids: CASSFWGVSPLHF.

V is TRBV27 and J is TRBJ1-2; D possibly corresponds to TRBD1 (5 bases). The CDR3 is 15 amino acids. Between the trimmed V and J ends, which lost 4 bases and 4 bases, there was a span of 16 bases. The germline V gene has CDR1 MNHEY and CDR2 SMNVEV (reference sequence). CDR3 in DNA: TGTGCCAGCAGTTCGGCCGGGACCGACCGCTATGGCTACACCTTC. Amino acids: CASSSAGTDRYGYTF.

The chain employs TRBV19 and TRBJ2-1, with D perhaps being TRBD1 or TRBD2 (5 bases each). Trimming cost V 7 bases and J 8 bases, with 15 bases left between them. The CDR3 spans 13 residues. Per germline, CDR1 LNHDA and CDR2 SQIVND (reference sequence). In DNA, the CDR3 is TGTGCCAGTACCTCCGGGGCTTGGGATGAGCAGTTCTTC. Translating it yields CASTSGAWDEQFF. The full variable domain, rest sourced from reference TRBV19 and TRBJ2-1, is DGGITQSPKYLFRKEGQNVTLSCEQNLNHDAMYWYRQDPGQGLRLIYYSQIVNDFQKGDIAEGYSVSREKKESFPLTVTSAQKNPTAFYLCASTSGAWDEQFFGPGTRLTVL.

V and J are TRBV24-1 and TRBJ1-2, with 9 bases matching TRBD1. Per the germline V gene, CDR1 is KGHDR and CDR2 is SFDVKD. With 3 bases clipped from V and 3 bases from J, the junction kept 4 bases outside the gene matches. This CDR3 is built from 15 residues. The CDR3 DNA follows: TGTGCCACCAGTGATCCCACAGGGGGCCACTATGGCTACACCTTC. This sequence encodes CATSDPTGGHYGYTF.

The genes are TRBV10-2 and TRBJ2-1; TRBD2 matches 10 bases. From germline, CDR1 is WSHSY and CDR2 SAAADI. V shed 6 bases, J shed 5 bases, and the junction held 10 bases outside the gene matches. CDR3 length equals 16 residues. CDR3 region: CASRVPGLASHNEQFF. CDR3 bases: TGCGCCAGCAGGGTCCCGGGACTAGCGAGCCACAATGAGCAGTTCTTC.

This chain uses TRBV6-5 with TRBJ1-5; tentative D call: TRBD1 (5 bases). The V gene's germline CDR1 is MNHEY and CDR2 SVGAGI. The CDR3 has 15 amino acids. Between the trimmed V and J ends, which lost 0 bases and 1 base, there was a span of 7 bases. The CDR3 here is CASSYSWGSNQPQHF. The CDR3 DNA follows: TGTGCCAGCAGTTACTCGTGGGGGAGCAATCAGCCCCAGCATTTT.

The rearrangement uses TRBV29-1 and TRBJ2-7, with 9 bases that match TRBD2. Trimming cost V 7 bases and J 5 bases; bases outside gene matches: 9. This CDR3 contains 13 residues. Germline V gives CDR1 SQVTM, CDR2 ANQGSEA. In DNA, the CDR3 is TGCAGCGCCGGACTGGCGGGAGGGAACGAGCAGTACTTC. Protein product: CSAGLAGGNEQYF.

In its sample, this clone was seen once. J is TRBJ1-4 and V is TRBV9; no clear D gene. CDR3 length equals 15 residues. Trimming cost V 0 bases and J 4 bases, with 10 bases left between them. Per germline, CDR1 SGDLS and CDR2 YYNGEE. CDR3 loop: CASSVEGGINEKLFF. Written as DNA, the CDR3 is TGTGCCAGCAGCGTAGAGGGAGGGATTAATGAAAAACTGTTTTTT. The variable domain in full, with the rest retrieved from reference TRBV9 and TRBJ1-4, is DSGVTQTPKHLITATGQRVTLRCSPRSGDLSVYWYQQSLDQGLQFLIQYYNGEERAKGNILERFSAQQFPDLHSELNLSSLELGDSALYFCASSVEGGINEKLFFGSGTQLSVL.

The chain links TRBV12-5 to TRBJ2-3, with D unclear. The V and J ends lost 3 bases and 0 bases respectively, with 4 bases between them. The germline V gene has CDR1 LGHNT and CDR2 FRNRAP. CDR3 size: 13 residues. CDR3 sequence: CASGFESTDTQYF. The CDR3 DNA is TGTGCTAGTGGTTTCGAAAGCACAGATACGCAGTATTTT.

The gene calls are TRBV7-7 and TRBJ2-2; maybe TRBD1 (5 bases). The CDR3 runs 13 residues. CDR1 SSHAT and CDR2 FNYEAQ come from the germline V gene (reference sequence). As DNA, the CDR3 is TGTGCTAGTAGGGCCCCTCAGGGCGGGGAGCTGTTTTTT. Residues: CASRAPQGGELFF.

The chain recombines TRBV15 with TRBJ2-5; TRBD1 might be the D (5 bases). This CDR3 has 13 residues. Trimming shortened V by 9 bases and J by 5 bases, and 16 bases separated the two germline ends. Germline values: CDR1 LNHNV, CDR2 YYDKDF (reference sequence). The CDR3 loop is CATRGTEQETQYF. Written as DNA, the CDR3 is TGTGCCACTAGGGGAACTGAACAGGAGACCCAGTACTTC.

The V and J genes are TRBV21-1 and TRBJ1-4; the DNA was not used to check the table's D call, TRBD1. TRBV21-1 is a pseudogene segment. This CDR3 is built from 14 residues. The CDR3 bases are TGTGCCAGCAGTAAACAGGGGAATGATGAAAAACTGTTTTTT. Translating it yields CASSKQGNDEKLFF.

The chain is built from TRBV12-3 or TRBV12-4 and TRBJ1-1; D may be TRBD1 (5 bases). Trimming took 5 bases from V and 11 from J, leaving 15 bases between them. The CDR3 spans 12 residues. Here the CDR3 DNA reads TGTGCCAGCAGTCCGGGACTCGGCAGCGCTTTCTTT. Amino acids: CASSPGLGSAFF.

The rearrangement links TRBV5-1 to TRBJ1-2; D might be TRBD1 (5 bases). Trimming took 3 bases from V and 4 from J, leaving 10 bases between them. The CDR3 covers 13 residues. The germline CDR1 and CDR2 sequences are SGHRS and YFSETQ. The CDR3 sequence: CASSSATVYGYTF. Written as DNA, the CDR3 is TGCGCCAGCAGCTCAGCGACAGTCTATGGCTACACCTTC.

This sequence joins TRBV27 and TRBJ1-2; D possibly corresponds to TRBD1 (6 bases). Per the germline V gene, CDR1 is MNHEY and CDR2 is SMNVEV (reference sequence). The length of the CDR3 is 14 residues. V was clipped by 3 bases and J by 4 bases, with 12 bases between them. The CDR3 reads CASSLDRSGYGYTF. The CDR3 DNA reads TGTGCCAGCAGTTTGGACAGAAGCGGCTATGGCTACACCTTC.

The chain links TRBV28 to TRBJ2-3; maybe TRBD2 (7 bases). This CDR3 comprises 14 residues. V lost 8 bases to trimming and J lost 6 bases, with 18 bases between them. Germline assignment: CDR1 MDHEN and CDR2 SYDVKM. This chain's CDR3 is CASARAGATDTQYF. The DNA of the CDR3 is TGTGCCAGCGCTCGTGCGGGGGCGACTGATACGCAGTATTTT.

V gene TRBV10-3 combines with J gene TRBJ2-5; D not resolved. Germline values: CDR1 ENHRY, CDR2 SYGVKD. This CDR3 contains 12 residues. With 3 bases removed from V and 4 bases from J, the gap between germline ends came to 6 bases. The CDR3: CAISDSGETQYF. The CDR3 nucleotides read TGTGCCATCAGTGACTCAGGAGAGACCCAGTACTTC.

The CDR3 nucleotides are TGTGCCAGCAGTTACTCTGGGAGGACTTCTTACGAGCAGTACTTC. Translating gives CASSYSGRTSYEQYF. The chain links TRBV6-5 to TRBJ2-7; TRBD2 is a possible D gene (6 bases). CDR1 and CDR2 (germline): MNHEY, SVGAGI. The V end was cut by 0 bases, the J end by 4 bases, with 13 bases between. The CDR3 consists of 15 residues.

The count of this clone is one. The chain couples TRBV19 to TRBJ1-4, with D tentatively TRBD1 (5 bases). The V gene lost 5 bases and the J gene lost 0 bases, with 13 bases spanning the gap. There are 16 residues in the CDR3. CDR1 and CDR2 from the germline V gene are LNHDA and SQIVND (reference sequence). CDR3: CASSWGGTSTNEKLFF. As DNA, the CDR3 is TGTGCCAGTAGTTGGGGGGGAACGTCAACTAATGAAAAACTGTTTTTT.

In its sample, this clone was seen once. The DNA for the CDR3 is TGTGCCAGCAGCTTATTGCAGGGTTCAGGTGGCTACACCTTC. This sequence encodes CASSLLQGSGGYTF. This sequence joins TRBV7-9 and TRBJ1-2; the D gene is possibly TRBD1 (5 bases). Per the germline V gene, CDR1 is SEHNR and CDR2 is FQNEAQ (reference sequence). This CDR3 has 14 amino acids. Trimming took off 2 bases at V and 7 bases at J, with 14 bases between the two ends.

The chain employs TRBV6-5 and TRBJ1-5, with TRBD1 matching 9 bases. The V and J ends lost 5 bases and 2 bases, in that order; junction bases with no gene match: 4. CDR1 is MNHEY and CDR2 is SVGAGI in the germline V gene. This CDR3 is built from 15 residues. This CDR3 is CASSPYRGRNQPQHF. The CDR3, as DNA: TGTGCCAGCAGTCCCTACAGGGGGCGCAATCAGCCCCAGCATTTT.